Below are 11 T cell receptor beta chains sequenced from a single sample in a study of blood T cell repertoires in COVID-19. Sequencing used immunoSEQ multiplex PCR; TCRdb keeps in-frame clones, though not all of them. The top ten hold 2.5% to 3% of the sample, which has some 310,000 clones, roughly nine tenths seen once. The sample was peripheral blood. Receptors originate from a woman in her twenties or thirties with COVID-19, enrolled during active disease.

This clone came up once. This chain joins TRBV18 and TRBJ2-7, with 10 nucleotides matching TRBD2. Germline V CDR1 and CDR2: KGHSH, LQKENI. V dropped 2 bases and J dropped 6; count of bases not matched to a gene: 10. This CDR3 contains 16 residues. Written as DNA, the CDR3 is TGTGCCAGCTCACCAATGGAAGCGGGAGGGCCCTTCGAGCAGTACTTC. Translating it yields CASSPMEAGGPFEQYF.

The sample holds a few counts of this clone. This CDR3 reads CASSRDRGRTEAFF. As DNA, the CDR3 is TGTGCCAGTAGTCGGGACAGGGGACGGACTGAAGCTTTCTTT. V and J are TRBV19 and TRBJ1-1; TRBD1 agrees at 10 bases. Germline CDR1 reads LNHDA; CDR2 reads SQIVND (reference sequence). The V gene end was trimmed by 5 bases and the J gene end by 5 bases; junction bases not matched to a gene: 5. The CDR3 covers 14 residues.

This chain joins TRBV29-1 and TRBJ2-3; 9 nucleotides align to TRBD1. Germline V gene sequence: CDR1 SQVTM, CDR2 ANQGSEA. The CDR3 runs to 13 residues. The junction had 2 bases not matched to a gene; V was cut back by 3 bases and J by 4 bases. The CDR3 DNA is TGCAGCGTTGAGGGACAGGGATCAGATACGCAGTATTTT. Its translation: CSVEGQGSDTQYF.

The chain employs TRBV30 and TRBJ1-3; no clear D. The CDR3 is made up of 14 amino acids. Germline CDR1 and CDR2: GTSNPN and SVGIG (reference sequence). The V end lost 0 bases, the J end lost 4 bases, and 10 bases lay between the germline ends. CDR3 sequence (DNA): TGTGCCTGGAGTGTATTTGCGGGGGGAAACACCATATATTTT. Translation gives CAWSVFAGGNTIYF.

The chain couples TRBV6-5 to TRBJ1-5; tentatively, D is TRBD1 (6 bases). Trimming left V 6 bases short and J 6 bases short, with 12 bases between. This CDR3 has 13 amino acids. Germline CDR1 reads MNHEY; CDR2 reads SVGAGI. The CDR3, as DNA: TGTGCCAGCAGCCTAAGGGGGGGTCAGCCCCAGCATTTT. It encodes CASSLRGGQPQHF.

The chain combines TRBV5-1 with TRBJ1-1; D gene unclear. Germline V gene lookup returns CDR1 SGHRS and CDR2 YFSETQ. CDR3 size: 14 residues. The V end was cut by 0 bases, the J end by 4 bases, with 10 bases between. This CDR3 reads CASSLAAESTEAFF. The CDR3 bases are TGCGCCAGCAGCTTGGCGGCGGAGAGCACTGAAGCTTTCTTT.

This chain connects TRBV10-3 to TRBJ2-7; 9 bases align to TRBD2. CDR1 is ENHRY and CDR2 is SYGVKD in the germline V gene. The CDR3 runs to 18 residues. V shed 2 bases, J shed 5 bases, and the junction held 16 bases outside the gene matches. CDR3 coding DNA: TGTGCCATCAGTGAGACGTGGGGAGTAGCGGGAGCTTACCACGAGCAGTACTTC. Amino acid sequence: CAISETWGVAGAYHEQYF.

The chain employs TRBV15 and TRBJ2-1; 10 bases agree with TRBD2. The CDR3 length is 17 residues. Germline assignment: CDR1 LNHNV and CDR2 YYDKDF (reference sequence). V shed 5 bases, J shed 7 bases, and the junction held 14 bases outside the gene matches. In nucleotides, the CDR3 is TGTGCCACCAGCCCTAGGCATCCTAGCGGGAGTGTTAATGAGCAGTTCTTC. It codes for CATSPRHPSGSVNEQFF.

The V gene is TRBV2, the J gene TRBJ2-5; D remains unclear. The ends were cut back, 0 bases at V and 2 bases at J, with 16 bases in the middle. Germline V gene lookup returns CDR1 SNHLY and CDR2 FYNNEI. This CDR3 comprises 17 residues. For the CDR3, the DNA is TGTGCCAGCAGTGAAGCGCTAGTCCAAGCGTGGCAAGAGACCCAGTACTTC. It translates to CASSEALVQAWQETQYF.

The chain combines TRBV5-6 with TRBJ1-2, with 8 bases fitting TRBD1. The CDR3 runs to 15 residues. CDR1 is SGHDT and CDR2 is YYEEEE in the germline V gene. Trimming at V came to 3 bases and at J to 1 base, leaving 5 bases not matched to a gene. The CDR3 loop reads CASSSRDRYNYGYTF. In nucleotides, the CDR3 is TGTGCCAGCAGCTCCCGGGACAGGTATAACTATGGCTACACCTTC.

The V gene is TRBV3-1 (or the pseudogene TRBV3-2), the J gene TRBJ2-1; no clear D gene. The germline V gene has CDR1 LGHDT and CDR2 YNNKEL (reference sequence). Deletions cut 0 bases from V and 9 bases from J, with 9 bases between. The CDR3 is made up of 13 amino acids. This CDR3 is CASSQELRSEQFF. For the CDR3, the DNA is TGTGCCAGCAGCCAAGAGTTGCGGAGTGAGCAGTTCTTC.